Sample share makes the clone carrying this T cell receptor (beta chain) medium-sized. The sample belongs to a study of prognosis after radiotherapy for stage I lung cancer. Study in general: Roughly 13 men and about six women, aged about 50 to 84 and with a median age of around 74 years, made up the patients.

Template was genomic DNA; TCR beta CDR3 amplified in two multiplex PCR rounds. First-round PCR employed TRBV- and TRBJ-specific primers for each gene. The second round of PCR employed universal primers. TCRdb independently ran MiXCR on the multiplex PCR reads; one entry per CDR3 protein. Here the sample spans 30,000 to 35,000 distinct CDR3 sequences, around 48% being singletons. V lost 5 bases and J 2 bases, leaving 16 bases between the germline ends. Germline V lookup: CDR1 SGHAT, CDR2 FQDESV (reference sequence). The CDR3 totals 15 residues. This specimen was PBMCs, taken before or after stereotactic body radiation therapy (not recorded which). The chain carries TRBV11-1 and TRBJ2-7; tentative D call: TRBD1 (5 bases). This clonotype was obtained from a donor aged 50 or older with non-small cell lung cancer. CDR3 sequence reads: CASSLSSKGTYEQYF. CDR3 bases: TGTGCCAGCAGCCTCTCCTCCAAGGGGACCTACGAGCAGTACTTC.